A selection of T cell receptor beta chains follows, all from one sample in a study of response to subunit inactivated influenza vaccine. MiXCR, applied by TCRdb to the RT-PCR reads, yields one record per CDR3 protein. The table shows about 620,000 distinct CDR3 sequences, with about an eighth occurring only once. Sample: PBMCs from blood, taken on the day of vaccination. The source is a man between 45 and 60 years old who received an inactivated influenza vaccine. CDR3s include the opening cysteine and the closing phenylalanine or tryptophan. A D gene is named only where the DNA matches it firmly. For some rows the clone size is stated as once, few or many, or as a class when expanded; others skip it.

V gene	D gene	J gene	clone size	CDR3 DNA	CDR3 protein
TRBV20-1	.	TRBJ1-6	.	TGCAGTGCTAGAGCTGGGACGGGGAATTCACCCCTCCACTTT	CSARAGTGNSPLHF
TRBV5-6	.	TRBJ1-1	many	TGTGCCAGCAGCTTCCAATGGACTGAAGCTTTCTTT	CASSFQWTEAFF
TRBV28	.	TRBJ2-7	many	TGTGCCAGCACGTCTCCGAGGGAGCAGTACTTC	CASTSPREQYF
TRBV5-1	.	TRBJ1-1	many	TGCGCCAGCAGCTTGGGTGGGGCGGGGGGCACTGAAGCTTTCTTT	CASSLGGAGGTEAFF
TRBV6-5	.	TRBJ2-2	many	TGTGCCAGCAGTTACGGGGACTCGTGGTCCGGGGAGCTGTTTTTT	CASSYGDSWSGELFF
TRBV5-1	.	TRBJ1-2	few	TGCGCCAGCAGCCCCTACCCCACTGCGATGGGGAGGACAGCTAACTATGGCTACACCTTC	CASSPYPTAMGRTANYGYTF
TRBV29-1	.	TRBJ2-7	.	TGCAGCGGAGGACAACACTACGAGCAGTACTTC	CSGGQHYEQYF
TRBV5-6	TRBD1	TRBJ2-3	many	TGTGCCAGCAGCTTGGGTGGGACAGGGCAGGATACGCAGTATTTT	CASSLGGTGQDTQYF
TRBV12-3/TRBV12-4	.	TRBJ1-6	many	TGTGCCAGCAGTTTCCGGGCAGGGACCCTCCACTTT	CASSFRAGTLHF
TRBV28	.	TRBJ1-4	.	TGTGCCAGCACACGACCGATTAATGAAAAACTGTTTTTT	CASTRPINEKLFF
TRBV7-2	.	TRBJ1-6	many	TGTGCCAGCAGCTCTACCGGGCTATGGGATAATTCACCCCTCCACTTT	CASSSTGLWDNSPLHF
TRBV5-1	.	TRBJ2-1	.	TGCGCCAGCAGCTTGGAGGGGTCGCAATACAATGAGCAGTTCTTC	CASSLEGSQYNEQFF
TRBV2	TRBD2	TRBJ2-3	few	TGTGCCAGCCGGGGGGGCGGTGGAGGGGTAACGCAGTATTTT	CASRGGGGGVTQYF
TRBV21-1	.	TRBJ2-7	many	TGTGCCAGCAGCAAAGACGGGACACCACCCTACGAGCAGTACTTC	CASSKDGTPPYEQYF
TRBV30	.	TRBJ2-3	.	TGTGCCTGGAGAACTCCTACAGATACGCAGTATTTT	CAWRTPTDTQYF
TRBV29-1	.	TRBJ2-3	few	TGCAGCGTTGGCGGGAACACAGATACGCAGTATTTT	CSVGGNTDTQYF
TRBV6-5	.	TRBJ1-5	.	TGTGCCAGCAGTTACACCTACACTAGCAATCAGCCCCAGCATTTT	CASSYTYTSNQPQHF
TRBV5-5	TRBD2	TRBJ2-1	many	TGTGCCAGCAGACCCGGGACTAGCGGGGGCGATGAGCAGTTCTTC	CASRPGTSGGDEQFF
TRBV18	TRBD2	TRBJ2-3	once	TGTGCCAGCTCACCACCCCTAGCGGGGGGAAACACAGATACGCAGTATTTT	CASSPPLAGGNTDTQYF
TRBV28	TRBD1	TRBJ2-2	many	TGTGCCAGCAGTGTCCAGGGACAGCTGACACCCGGGGAGCTGTTTTTT	CASSVQGQLTPGELFF
TRBV29-1	.	TRBJ2-3	.	TGCAGCGTTGTTAACGGACCCACAGATACGCAGTATTTT	CSVVNGPTDTQYF
TRBV12-3/TRBV12-4	TRBD2	TRBJ2-1	.	TGTGCCAGCAGTTTCTCCAGCGGGAATATTAAGTACAATGAGCAGTTCTTC	CASSFSSGNIKYNEQFF
TRBV7-9	.	TRBJ2-1	few	TGTGCCAGCAGCTTATTAGGACAGAGGCAGTTCTTC	CASSLLGQRQFF